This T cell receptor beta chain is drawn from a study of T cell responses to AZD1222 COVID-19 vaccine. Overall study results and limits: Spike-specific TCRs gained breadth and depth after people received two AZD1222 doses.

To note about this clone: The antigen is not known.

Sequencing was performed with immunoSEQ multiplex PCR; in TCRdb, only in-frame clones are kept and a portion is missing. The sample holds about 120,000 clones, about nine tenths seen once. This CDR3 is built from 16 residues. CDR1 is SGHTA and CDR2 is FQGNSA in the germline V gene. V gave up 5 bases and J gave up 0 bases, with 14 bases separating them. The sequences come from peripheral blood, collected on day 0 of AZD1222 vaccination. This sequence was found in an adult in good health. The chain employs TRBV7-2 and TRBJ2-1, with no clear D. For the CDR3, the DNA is TGTGCCAGCAGCCCCCGGTGGTCGAGCTCCTACAATGAGCAGTTCTTC. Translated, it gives CASSPRWSSSYNEQFF.